The present TCR beta chain was sequenced within a study of cytomegalovirus exposure and HLA in healthy donors. Whole-study results and caveats: Later on, a genetic analysis was performed. It linked a missense variant in DCLRE1C with V- and J-gene trimming of TCR beta. Donor immune exposure was known only as CMV serostatus. In vitro experiments confirmed that three CMV-associated chains were specific for CMV antigens.

To note about this clone: The antigen is unknown.

Use of 60 Vbeta and 13 Jbeta primers characterized the PCR. Using immunoSEQ multiplex PCR, the repertoire was profiled, and TCRdb retains in-frame clones only, with some absent. The table records around 150,000 clones, 75% of them present only once. CDR1 WSHSY and CDR2 SAAADI come from the germline V gene. This CDR3 is built from 13 residues. V gave up 7 bases and J gave up 11 bases; unmatched junction bases: 6. Material: PBMCs. The rearrangement uses TRBV10-2 and TRBJ2-1; TRBD2 matches at 12 bases. The TCR comes from a man between 18 and 35 years old in good health and CMV-seropositive. CDR3 loop: CASNAGLAGQQFF. The CDR3, as DNA: TGCGCCAGCAATGCCGGACTAGCGGGACAGCAGTTCTTC.